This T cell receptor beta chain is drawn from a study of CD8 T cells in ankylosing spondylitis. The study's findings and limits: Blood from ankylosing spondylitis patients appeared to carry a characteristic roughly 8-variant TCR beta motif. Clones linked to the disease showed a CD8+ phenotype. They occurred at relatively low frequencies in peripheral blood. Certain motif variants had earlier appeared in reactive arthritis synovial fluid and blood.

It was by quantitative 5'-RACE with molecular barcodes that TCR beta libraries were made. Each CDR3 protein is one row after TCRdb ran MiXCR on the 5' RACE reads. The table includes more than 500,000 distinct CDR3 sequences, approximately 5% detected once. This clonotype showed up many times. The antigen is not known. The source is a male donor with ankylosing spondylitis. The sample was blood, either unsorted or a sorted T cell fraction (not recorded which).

The CDR3 protein is CASSLETSRIQYF. The CDR3 DNA sequence: TGTGCCAGCAGCTTAGAGACATCGAGGATTCAGTACTTC. The V gene is TRBV7-2, the J gene TRBJ2-4; D unresolved. Between the trimmed V and J ends, which lost 1 base and 10 bases, there was a span of 11 bases. The germline V gene has CDR1 SGHTA and CDR2 FQGNSA. CDR3 length equals 13 residues.